The clone carrying this TCR beta chain appeared a few times. A sort by CD45RO/CCR7/CD25/CD127/CD95/CD27 yielded CD4+ naive, central memory, regulatory and stem cell-like memory cells. Once sorted, every population was more than 98% pure. This specimen comes from a study of beta chain features in type 1 diabetes. Study background: Healthy donors resembled patients in age, gender and cell yields.

All of the isolated RNA was reverse transcribed, so expressed TCRB transcripts were sequenced. TCRdb's table, derived via immunoSEQ multiplex PCR, lists solely in-frame clones and lacks some. The sample holds about 16,000 clones, 55% seen once. This CDR3 is 17 amino acids long. The V gene end was trimmed by 6 bases and the J gene end by 7 bases; junction bases not matched to a gene: 19. Germline lookup yields CDR1 LNHDA and CDR2 SQIVND (reference sequence). J is TRBJ1-1 and V is TRBV19; 8 bases agree with TRBD1. Sequencing input: stem cell memory CD4+ T cells from blood. This clonotype originated in a woman in her late teens or twenties in good health. In DNA form, the CDR3 reads TGTGCCAGTAGAACCGTTTGGACAGGGTCGAAACTTTATGAAGCTTTCTTT. Its translation is CASRTVWTGSKLYEAFF. Full variable domain (missing parts from reference TRBV19 and TRBJ1-1): DGGITQSPKYLFRKEGQNVTLSCEQNLNHDAMYWYRQDPGQGLRLIYYSQIVNDFQKGDIAEGYSVSREKKESFPLTVTSAQKNPTAFYLCASRTVWTGSKLYEAFFGQGTRLTVV.